The 9 T cell receptor beta chains below were found in one sample sequenced in a study of Ad26.COV2.S vaccination and SARS-CoV-2 variants. Treatment: around 19 received Ad26.COV2.S at low or high dose, single or two shots; 5 received placebo; per-sample allocation not given. All samples were drawn on day 63, counting from the first vaccine or placebo injection. Generated by immunoSEQ multiplex PCR, the TCRdb table keeps only in-frame clones and is missing some. The sample includes 440,000 or so clones, less than 95% of them seen just once. Sequences were derived from peripheral blood, sampled in a trial of Ad26.COV2.S vaccine versus placebo. The receptors come from a person aged 18-60 years who received the Ad26.COV2.S COVID-19 vaccine or a placebo.

The chain has TRBV28 and TRBJ2-1; 7 positions agree with TRBD2. This CDR3 comprises 18 residues. Germline V gene lookup returns CDR1 MDHEN and CDR2 SYDVKM. With V trimmed by 5 bases and J by 2 bases, 15 bases remained unmatched. CDR3 in amino acids: CASSPLGAGASTYNEQFF. The CDR3 nucleotides read TGTGCCAGCAGTCCCCTCGGTGCGGGAGCATCGACCTACAATGAGCAGTTCTTC.

The chain joins TRBV15 to TRBJ2-1; the match to TRBD1 covers 8 bases. CDR1 LNHNV and CDR2 YYDKDF come from the germline V gene (reference sequence). V was clipped by 1 base and J by 7 bases; unmatched bases: 3. The CDR3 runs 14 residues. The CDR3 DNA follows: TGTGCCACCAGCAGAGCGGACAGGGAGAATGAGCAGTTCTTC. The encoded protein is CATSRADRENEQFF.

The V and J genes are TRBV7-6 and TRBJ1-2; 7 bases are a match to TRBD1. J was trimmed by 5 bases and V by 5 bases; bases with no gene match: 14. There are 16 residues in the CDR3. The germline V gene encodes CDR1 SGHVS and CDR2 FNYEAQ. CDR3 coding DNA: TGTGCCAGCAGCCTAGGCGGGACAGATGATTTATATGGCTACACCTTC. Protein product: CASSLGGTDDLYGYTF.

The chain employs TRBV7-3 and TRBJ2-3; no firm D call. CDR3 length: 14 residues. V was shortened by 3 bases and J by 3 bases, with 10 bases between the two germline ends. Germline loops: CDR1 SGHTA, CDR2 FQGTGA. For the CDR3, the DNA is TGTGCCAGCAGCTTGATCGGGTTAACAGATACGCAGTATTTT. Translated: CASSLIGLTDTQYF.

The V and J genes are TRBV6-5 and TRBJ2-2, with 8 bases that match TRBD2. V gave up 8 bases and J gave up 6 bases; unmatched junction bases: 8. The CDR3 has 14 amino acids. Germline values: CDR1 MNHEY, CDR2 SVGAGI. The CDR3 is CASSRGGRSGELFF. The CDR3 DNA sequence: TGTGCCAGCTCCCGGGGGGGGCGGTCCGGGGAGCTGTTTTTT.

This clone was observed a handful of times. The chain links TRBV4-3 to TRBJ2-7; either TRBD1 or TRBD2 may fit D (5 bases each). The V gene's germline CDR1 is LGHNA and CDR2 YSLEER. Trimming removed 1 base from V and 6 bases from J, with 10 bases in between. This CDR3 region has 13 residues. The CDR3, as DNA: TGCGCCAGCAGCCAAGTAACTGGGGGCGAGCAGTACTTC. Residues: CASSQVTGGEQYF.

The chain employs TRBV15 and TRBJ2-5, with a weak D call TRBD2 (6 bases). Germline CDR1 reads LNHNV; CDR2 reads YYDKDF (reference sequence). The CDR3 is made up of 12 amino acids. The germline V and J ends were trimmed by 3 bases and 10 bases, with 12 bases remaining between them. CDR3 nucleotides: TGTGCCACCAGCAGGGGGGGTCGTGACCAGTACTTC. Translated, it gives CATSRGGRDQYF.

This clone was observed once. The chain recombines TRBV4-2 with TRBJ2-2; 7 bases fit TRBD1. From germline, CDR1 is LGHNA and CDR2 YNFKEQ. J gave up 3 bases and V 5 bases, and 6 bases lay outside the gene matches. This CDR3 has 15 residues. Written as DNA, the CDR3 is TGTGCCAGCAGCAACCGGGACAGAGACACCGGGGAGCTGTTTTTT. Its translation: CASSNRDRDTGELFF.

The rearrangement joins TRBV5-1 to TRBJ2-1, with 16 bases aligning to TRBD2. The CDR3 is made up of 21 amino acids. V dropped 4 bases and J dropped 8; count of bases not matched to a gene: 21. Germline lookup yields CDR1 SGHRS and CDR2 YFSETQ. The DNA for the CDR3 is TGCGCCAGCAGCCCCACGCCCGGGACTAGCGGGAGGGCCTCCCTGGTAGATGAGCAGTTCTTC. Its translation is CASSPTPGTSGRASLVDEQFF.